A selection of T cell receptor beta chains follows, all from one sample in a study of Graves' ophthalmopathy and Graves' hyperthyroidism. MiXCR, run by TCRdb on the multiplex PCR reads, gives a single entry per CDR3 protein. The repertoire holds some 240,000 distinct CDR3 sequences, less than 55% seen once, with approximately 51% in the top ten. Sequencing was done on a sample of peripheral blood. The receptor set was obtained from an adult man with Graves' ophthalmopathy. CDR3s include the opening cysteine and the closing phenylalanine or tryptophan. A D gene is named only where the DNA matches it firmly. Size values are once, few and many counts, or a class for expanded clones, and some rows have none.

v_gene	d_gene	abundance	j_gene	CDR3nt	CDR3aa
TRBV9	-	few	TRBJ1-6	TGTGCCAGCAGCCCTCAGGACCGCCTATCACCCCTCCACTTT	CASSPQDRLSPLHF
TRBV7-2	-	-	TRBJ2-7	TGTGCCAGCGGACCAGGACCGACCTACGAGCAGTACTTC	CASGPGPTYEQYF
TRBV7-2	-	-	TRBJ2-5	TGTGCCAGCAGCTTAGCGCTATGGGGGACTCAAGAGACCCAGTACTTC	CASSLALWGTQETQYF
TRBV7-2	-	-	TRBJ2-5	TGTGCCAGCAGCTTCACGGCTTTCCAAGAGACCCAGTACTTC	CASSFTAFQETQYF
TRBV29-1	TRBD1	-	TRBJ2-3	TGCAGCGCAACCGGGACAGGGGGACCAGATACGCAGTATTTT	CSATGTGGPDTQYF
TRBV9	TRBD1	few	TRBJ1-3	TGTGCCAGCAGCGTAGCGGGACAGCGAGACACCATATATTTT	CASSVAGQRDTIYF
TRBV6-2/TRBV6-3	-	many	TRBJ1-1	TGTGCCAGCAGTTACGAGCAGGGAGGGAGCCGGAACACTGAAGCTTTCTTT	CASSYEQGGSRNTEAFF
TRBV19	-	few	TRBJ1-1	TGTGCCAGTAGCGTCCGCCTTGAAGCTTTCTTT	CASSVRLEAFF
TRBV9	TRBD1	few	TRBJ2-3	TGTGCCAGCAGCGTGCAGACAGGGGCCACAGATACGCAGTATTTT	CASSVQTGATDTQYF
TRBV3-1	TRBD2	-	TRBJ2-7	TGTGCCAGCAGCCAGACTAGCGGGAGGACCTACGAGCAGTACTTC	CASSQTSGRTYEQYF
TRBV5-4	TRBD1	-	TRBJ1-6	TGTGCCAGCAGCTCGGGACAGGGGCGAAATTCACCCCTCCACTTT	CASSSGQGRNSPLHF
TRBV25-1	TRBD1	-	TRBJ1-1	TGTGCCAGCAGACGACAGGGGGCTGGTGAAGCTTTCTTT	CASRRQGAGEAFF
TRBV24-1	-	few	TRBJ2-7	TGTGCCACCAGTGATTTGGGCTACGAGCAGTACTTC	CATSDLGYEQYF
TRBV7-3	-	once	TRBJ2-5	TGTGCCAGCAAGGGCCATGTCCAAGAGACCCAGTACTTC	CASKGHVQETQYF
TRBV29-1	-	-	TRBJ2-5	TGCAGCGTTGAGGGACGACCACCCAGGACAGAGACCCAGTACTTC	CSVEGRPPRTETQYF
TRBV6-6	TRBD1	once	TRBJ2-7	TGTGCCAGCAGTGTACCGCCGGGACAGGTCGACGAGCAGTACTTC	CASSVPPGQVDEQYF
TRBV5-5	-	-	TRBJ1-1	TGTGCCAGCAGCTTAGAGGGCAGGCAAGCTTTCTTT	CASSLEGRQAFF
TRBV12-3/TRBV12-4	-	once	TRBJ2-2	TGTGCCAGCAGTTTACATACGGGATCGAACACCGGGGAGCTGTTTTTT	CASSLHTGSNTGELFF
TRBV29-1	-	-	TRBJ2-2	TGCAGCGCTGAGGGCTACCAGGGCTCCTACAATGAGCAGTTTTTT	CSAEGYQGSYNEQFF
TRBV12-3/TRBV12-4	-	-	TRBJ1-3	TGTGCCAGCAGTTTCAGGGAGACTGGAAACACCATATATTTT	CASSFRETGNTIYF
TRBV7-2	TRBD2	-	TRBJ2-2	TGTGCCAGCAGCTTAACTAGCGGGGGTTCGAACACCGGGGAGCTGTTTTTT	CASSLTSGGSNTGELFF
TRBV24-1	TRBD1	few	TRBJ2-5	TGTGCCACCGGACAGGGCCAAGAGACCCAGTACTTC	CATGQGQETQYF
TRBV20-1	-	-	TRBJ2-7	TGCAGTGCTACCAGTAGGGGTTCCTACGAGCAGTACTTC	CSATSRGSYEQYF
TRBV7-6	-	-	TRBJ2-7	TGTGCCAGCAGGGATCCGGGACCGAAAGACGAGCAGTACTTC	CASRDPGPKDEQYF
TRBV5-1	-	-	TRBJ2-2	TGCGCCAGCAGTCTGGAGGCGGTAGCCAACACCGGGGAGCTGTTTTTT	CASSLEAVANTGELFF
TRBV20-1	TRBD1	few	TRBJ1-2	TGCAGTGCCTACAGGGGGGCGGGGTATGGCTACACCTTC	CSAYRGAGYGYTF
TRBV9	-	-	TRBJ2-2	TGTGCCAGCAGCTTGCTTTCAGGGACCACCGGGGAGCTGTTTTTT	CASSLLSGTTGELFF
TRBV7-9	-	-	TRBJ2-2	TGTGCCAGCAGCTTAGACGGGCCCACCGGGGAGCTGTTTTTT	CASSLDGPTGELFF
TRBV10-2	TRBD2	few	TRBJ2-7	TGCGCCAGCACTACTAGCGGGACCCGGGTAGAGCAGTACTTC	CASTTSGTRVEQYF
TRBV20-1	TRBD1	few	TRBJ1-2	TGCAGTGCTAGAGAAAAACATCAGGGGGCTGAGGGCTACACCTTC	CSAREKHQGAEGYTF
TRBV2	TRBD1	-	TRBJ1-6	TGTGCCAGCACCGCCCAGGGACAGGGATCTACACCCCTCCACTTT	CASTAQGQGSTPLHF
TRBV7-9	TRBD1	-	TRBJ1-4	TGTGCCAGCAGCATAGGGACAGCAACTAATGAAAAACTGTTTTTT	CASSIGTATNEKLFF
TRBV15	TRBD2	few	TRBJ2-5	TGTGCCACCAGCAGGGATAGCGGGGGGAGGGGAGAGACCCAGTACTTC	CATSRDSGGRGETQYF
TRBV19	-	-	TRBJ2-6	TGTGCCAGTACCGGGGTATCCGGGGCCAACGTCCTGACTTTC	CASTGVSGANVLTF
TRBV2	-	-	TRBJ2-2	TGTGCCAGCAGTTTTGAGTCAGGGGAGCTGTTTTTT	CASSFESGELFF
TRBV20-1	-	-	TRBJ2-2	TGCAGTGCTCTCCCGGGACAAGCGAACACCGGGGAGCTGTTTTTT	CSALPGQANTGELFF
TRBV25-1	-	-	TRBJ1-2	TGTGCCAGCAGTGCAACCTACAGCTTAAACTATGGCTACACCTTC	CASSATYSLNYGYTF
TRBV4-1	TRBD2	-	TRBJ2-7	TGCGCCAGCAGCCAAGATAAGGGCGGGAGTAACTACGAGCAGTACTTC	CASSQDKGGSNYEQYF
TRBV3-1	-	many	TRBJ2-6	TGTGCCAGCAGCCCTGGGGTCGTGGCCAACGTCCTGACTTTC	CASSPGVVANVLTF
TRBV16	-	-	TRBJ1-4	TGTGCCAGCAGCCAAAGAGACAGGAATGCTGAAAAACTGTTTTTT	CASSQRDRNAEKLFF
TRBV20-1	TRBD1	-	TRBJ1-5	TGCAGTGCTGGTCGACAGGGGGCTAGCAATCAGCCCCAGCATTTT	CSAGRQGASNQPQHF
TRBV6-5	TRBD1	-	TRBJ1-6	TGTGCCAGCAGAGGGGGCAAGAATTCACCCCTCCACTTT	CASRGGKNSPLHF
TRBV6-1	-	-	TRBJ1-2	TGTGCCAGCAGCCCTCGGTCGGCTTGGGGCTATGGCTACACCTTC	CASSPRSAWGYGYTF
TRBV12-3/TRBV12-4	-	once	TRBJ2-2	TGTGCCAGCAGTGGACCGGGACACAACACCGGGGAGCTGTTTTTT	CASSGPGHNTGELFF
TRBV6-2/TRBV6-3	TRBD2	few	TRBJ2-7	TGTGCCAGCAGCTTAATAGCGGGAGTCGTTTACGAGCAGTACTTC	CASSLIAGVVYEQYF
TRBV10-1	TRBD2	-	TRBJ2-5	TGTGCCAGCAGCCAAGGGCTAGCGGTGGCGACCCAGTACTTC	CASSQGLAVATQYF
TRBV7-6	-	-	TRBJ1-1	TGTGCCAGCATGGCTGGCCGGCGACTGGGGGCTTTCTTT	CASMAGRRLGAFF
TRBV12-3/TRBV12-4	TRBD1	many	TRBJ2-7	TGTGCCAGCAGTAACCACAGGGGGCGCGTGCACGAGCAGTACTTC	CASSNHRGRVHEQYF
TRBV7-3	-	-	TRBJ2-5	TGTGCCAGCAGCTTACCTCGTTACTGGGGAGAGACCCAGTACTTC	CASSLPRYWGETQYF
TRBV9	-	few	TRBJ1-2	TGTGCCAGCAGCGCTTCCGGGACCTATGGCTACACCTTC	CASSASGTYGYTF
TRBV3-1	-	-	TRBJ1-1	TGTGCCAGCAGCCAAGAATTGGGGAACACTGAAGCTTTCTTT	CASSQELGNTEAFF
TRBV5-1	TRBD1	few	TRBJ2-7	TGCGCCAGCAGTTGGACAGGGAACTACGAGCAGTACTTC	CASSWTGNYEQYF
TRBV29-1	-	few	TRBJ2-4	TGCAGCGTGTCGACGGACCTAGCCAAAAACATTCAGTACTTC	CSVSTDLAKNIQYF